A single TCR beta chain is shown here with its context. Its antigen is unidentified. Germline lookup yields CDR1 MNHEY and CDR2 SVGEGT. The CDR3 spans 14 residues. Trimming left V 6 bases short and J 0 bases short, with 9 bases between. It was by quantitative 5'-RACE with molecular barcodes that TCR beta libraries were made. Each CDR3 protein is one row after TCRdb ran MiXCR on the 5' RACE reads. The table records 200,000 to 250,000 distinct CDR3 sequences, around 7.9% of them present only once. The data derive from a study of CD8 T cells in ankylosing spondylitis. Study observations and caveats: In synovial fluid and blood from reactive arthritis, some motif variants were previously reported. Disease-linked clones were reportedly significantly enriched in matched ankylosing spondylitis synovial fluid. A motif of eight or nine highly homologous TCR beta variants was seen as apparently characteristic of ankylosing spondylitis blood.

Sequencing was performed on blood, either unsorted or a sorted T cell fraction (not recorded which). The gene calls are TRBV6-2 or TRBV6-3 and TRBJ2-1; D is perhaps TRBD2 (5 bases). This clonotype originated in a male donor with ankylosing spondylitis. CDR3 DNA: TGTGCCAGCAGAATTCTAGCCTCCTACAATGAGCAGTTCTTC. Amino acid sequence: CASRILASYNEQFF.